The source of this T cell receptor (beta chain) is a study of T-cell memory formation after mild COVID-19. Germline V lookup: CDR1 SGHTA, CDR2 FQGNSA. CDR3 length: 15 residues. The germline V and J ends were trimmed by 3 bases and 6 bases, with 17 bases remaining between them. Using its own MiXCR run on the 5' RACE reads, TCRdb lists one record per CDR3 protein. Among some 320,000 distinct CDR3 sequences listed, 13% to 15% were seen once. Concerning this clonotype: The target antigen is unknown.

Findings of the study overall: Second-wave clones that peaked on day 37 lacked confirmed SARS-CoV-2 specificity.

The chain joins TRBV7-2 to TRBJ1-2, with D uncertain. Material: PBMCs or a T cell subset sorted from them (not recorded which). This TCR was sampled from a man younger than 35 who had mild COVID-19 (a few samples of this study predate the infection). Cell type and time point are not known. The DNA for the CDR3 is TGTGCCAGCAGCTTTTCGAGCGGGGTGCAGAATGGCTACACCTTC. Protein sequence: CASSFSSGVQNGYTF.